This T cell receptor (beta chain) emerged from a study of blood T cell repertoires in COVID-19. Study-level information: Material from acute and convalescent COVID-19 was sourced from the United States, Italy and Spain. The analysed material was cDNA or gDNA that came from T cells, B-cell-depleted T cells, or PBMCs.

Methods used by the authors: How many nucleated cells were present was estimated from reference gene primer amplification. Assay used: immunoSEQ multiplex PCR; TCRdb lists only in-frame clones, some missing. V and J calls and clone size are given by that table; D and trimming were obtained from the DNA. The sample holds 250,000 to 300,000 clones, roughly 90% seen once. Losses at the gene ends were 3 bases for V and 5 bases for J; bases not matched to a gene: 6. In germline, CDR1 is SGHVS, CDR2 FQNEAQ. This CDR3 spans 15 amino acids. The sequenced sample was peripheral blood. The source of this sequence is a man over 45 with acute or convalescent COVID-19. This chain connects TRBV7-8 to TRBJ2-5, with TRBD2 matching over 10 bases. Written as DNA, the CDR3 is TGTGCCAGCAGCTTTAAGCGGGGGGGCCAGGAGACCCAGTACTTC. This gives the protein CASSFKRGGQETQYF.